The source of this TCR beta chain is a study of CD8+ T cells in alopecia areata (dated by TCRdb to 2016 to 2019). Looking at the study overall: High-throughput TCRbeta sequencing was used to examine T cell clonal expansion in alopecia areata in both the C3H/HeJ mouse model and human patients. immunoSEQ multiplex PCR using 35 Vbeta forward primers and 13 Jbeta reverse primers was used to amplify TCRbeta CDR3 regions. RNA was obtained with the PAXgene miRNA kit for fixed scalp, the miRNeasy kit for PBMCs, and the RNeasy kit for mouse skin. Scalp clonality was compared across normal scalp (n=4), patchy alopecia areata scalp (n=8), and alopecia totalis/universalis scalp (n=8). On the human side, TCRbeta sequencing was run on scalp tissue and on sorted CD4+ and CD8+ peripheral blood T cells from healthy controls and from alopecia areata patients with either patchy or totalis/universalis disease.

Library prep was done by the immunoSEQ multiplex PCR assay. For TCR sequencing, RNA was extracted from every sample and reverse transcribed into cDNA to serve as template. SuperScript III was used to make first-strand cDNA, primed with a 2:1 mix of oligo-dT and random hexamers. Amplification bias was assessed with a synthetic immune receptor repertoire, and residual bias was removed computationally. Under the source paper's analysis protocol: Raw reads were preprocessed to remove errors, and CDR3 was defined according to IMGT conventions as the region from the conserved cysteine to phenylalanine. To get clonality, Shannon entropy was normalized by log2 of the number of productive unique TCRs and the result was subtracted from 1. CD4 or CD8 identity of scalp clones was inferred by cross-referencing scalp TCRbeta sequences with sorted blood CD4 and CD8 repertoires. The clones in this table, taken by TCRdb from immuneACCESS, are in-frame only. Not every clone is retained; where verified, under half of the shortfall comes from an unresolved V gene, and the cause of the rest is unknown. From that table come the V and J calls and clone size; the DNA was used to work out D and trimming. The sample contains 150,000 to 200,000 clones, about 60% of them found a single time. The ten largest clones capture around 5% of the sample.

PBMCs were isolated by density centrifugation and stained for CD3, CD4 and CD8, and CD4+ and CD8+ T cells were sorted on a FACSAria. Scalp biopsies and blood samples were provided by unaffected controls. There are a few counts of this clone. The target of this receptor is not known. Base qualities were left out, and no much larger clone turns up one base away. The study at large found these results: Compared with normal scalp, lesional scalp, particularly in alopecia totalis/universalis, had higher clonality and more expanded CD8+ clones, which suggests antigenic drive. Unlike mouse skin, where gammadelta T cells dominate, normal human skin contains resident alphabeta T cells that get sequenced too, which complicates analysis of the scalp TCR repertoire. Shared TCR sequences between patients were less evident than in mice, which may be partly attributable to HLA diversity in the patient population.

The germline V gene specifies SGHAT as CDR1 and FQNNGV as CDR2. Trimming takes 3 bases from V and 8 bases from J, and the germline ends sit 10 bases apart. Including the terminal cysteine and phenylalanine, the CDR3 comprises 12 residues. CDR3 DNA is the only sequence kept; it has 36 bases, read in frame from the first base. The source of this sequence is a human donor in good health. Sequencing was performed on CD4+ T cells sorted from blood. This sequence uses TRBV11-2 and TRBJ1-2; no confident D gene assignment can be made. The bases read TGTGCCAGCAGCTTTCGATGGGAGGGCTACACCTTC. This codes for CASSFRWEGYTF.